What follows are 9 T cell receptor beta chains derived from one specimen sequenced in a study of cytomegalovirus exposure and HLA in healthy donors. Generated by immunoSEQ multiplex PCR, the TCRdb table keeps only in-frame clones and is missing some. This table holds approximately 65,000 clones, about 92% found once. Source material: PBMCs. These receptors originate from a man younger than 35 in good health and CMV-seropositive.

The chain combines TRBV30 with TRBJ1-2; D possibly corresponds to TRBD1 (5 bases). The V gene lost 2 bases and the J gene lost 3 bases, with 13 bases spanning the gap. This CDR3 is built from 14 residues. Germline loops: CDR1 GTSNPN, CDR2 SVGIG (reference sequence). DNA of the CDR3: TGTGCCTGGAGTCCAGGGCCGGTTGACTATGGCTACACCTTC. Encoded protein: CAWSPGPVDYGYTF.

CDR3 nucleotides: TGTGCCAGCAGCGGGCCCCCTAGCGTCTCCTACAATGAGCAGTTCTTC. Translation gives CASSGPPSVSYNEQFF. The chain links TRBV9 to TRBJ2-1; a possible D gene is TRBD2 (6 bases). CDR3 length equals 16 residues. Trimming removed 3 bases from V and 0 bases from J, with 13 bases in between. The V gene's germline CDR1 is SGDLS and CDR2 YYNGEE.

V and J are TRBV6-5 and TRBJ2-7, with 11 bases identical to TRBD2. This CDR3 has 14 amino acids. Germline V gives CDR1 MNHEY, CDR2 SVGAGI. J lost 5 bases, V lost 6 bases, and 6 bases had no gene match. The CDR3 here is CASSLTSGSNEQYF. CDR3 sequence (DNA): TGTGCCAGCAGCCTAACTAGCGGGAGTAACGAGCAGTACTTC.

Here the CDR3 reads CASSWTGRFQPQHF. CDR3 DNA: TGTGCCAGCAGTTGGACAGGGAGGTTTCAGCCCCAGCATTTT. The V and J genes are TRBV6-5 and TRBJ1-5; TRBD1 aligns across 8 bases. V gave up 4 bases and J gave up 6 bases; unmatched junction bases: 5. CDR3 length equals 14 residues. Germline V gives CDR1 MNHEY, CDR2 SVGAGI.

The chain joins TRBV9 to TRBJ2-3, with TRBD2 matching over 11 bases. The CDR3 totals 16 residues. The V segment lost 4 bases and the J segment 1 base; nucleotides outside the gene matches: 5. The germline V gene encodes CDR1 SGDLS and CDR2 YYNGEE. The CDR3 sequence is CASSFVAGGGTDTQYF. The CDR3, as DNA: TGTGCCAGCAGCTTTGTAGCGGGAGGGGGCACAGATACGCAGTATTTT.

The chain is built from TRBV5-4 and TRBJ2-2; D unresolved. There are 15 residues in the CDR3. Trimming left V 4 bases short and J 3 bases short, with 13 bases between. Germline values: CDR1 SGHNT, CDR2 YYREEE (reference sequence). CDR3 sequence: CASSLANSYTGELFF. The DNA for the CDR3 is TGTGCCAGCAGCCTGGCAAACAGTTACACCGGGGAGCTGTTTTTT.

The CDR3 DNA sequence: TGTGCCAGTAGTATGCAGGGGCAGGCTTTCTTT. Amino acid sequence: CASSMQGQAFF. The V and J genes are TRBV19 and TRBJ1-1; a possible D gene is TRBD1 (6 bases). V was pared by 3 bases and J by 11 bases, with 10 bases between. The CDR3 contains 11 residues. Germline values: CDR1 LNHDA, CDR2 SQIVND (reference sequence).

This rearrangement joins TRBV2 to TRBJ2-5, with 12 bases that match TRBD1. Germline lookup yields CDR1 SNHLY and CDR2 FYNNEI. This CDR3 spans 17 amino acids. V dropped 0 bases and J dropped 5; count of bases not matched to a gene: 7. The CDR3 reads CASSEALRDRGRETQYF. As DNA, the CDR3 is TGTGCCAGCAGTGAAGCGCTTCGGGACAGGGGGCGGGAGACCCAGTACTTC.

CDR3 sequence reads: CASSLFGPSGQGLYYGYTF. In nucleotides, the CDR3 is TGTGCCAGCAGTTTATTTGGCCCATCGGGACAGGGGCTTTACTATGGCTACACCTTC. The chain uses TRBV27 and TRBJ1-2, with 10 bases matching TRBD1. Germline V CDR1 and CDR2: MNHEY, SMNVEV (reference sequence). Unmatched junction bases numbered 14, after V lost 1 base and J lost 3 bases. CDR3 size: 19 residues.